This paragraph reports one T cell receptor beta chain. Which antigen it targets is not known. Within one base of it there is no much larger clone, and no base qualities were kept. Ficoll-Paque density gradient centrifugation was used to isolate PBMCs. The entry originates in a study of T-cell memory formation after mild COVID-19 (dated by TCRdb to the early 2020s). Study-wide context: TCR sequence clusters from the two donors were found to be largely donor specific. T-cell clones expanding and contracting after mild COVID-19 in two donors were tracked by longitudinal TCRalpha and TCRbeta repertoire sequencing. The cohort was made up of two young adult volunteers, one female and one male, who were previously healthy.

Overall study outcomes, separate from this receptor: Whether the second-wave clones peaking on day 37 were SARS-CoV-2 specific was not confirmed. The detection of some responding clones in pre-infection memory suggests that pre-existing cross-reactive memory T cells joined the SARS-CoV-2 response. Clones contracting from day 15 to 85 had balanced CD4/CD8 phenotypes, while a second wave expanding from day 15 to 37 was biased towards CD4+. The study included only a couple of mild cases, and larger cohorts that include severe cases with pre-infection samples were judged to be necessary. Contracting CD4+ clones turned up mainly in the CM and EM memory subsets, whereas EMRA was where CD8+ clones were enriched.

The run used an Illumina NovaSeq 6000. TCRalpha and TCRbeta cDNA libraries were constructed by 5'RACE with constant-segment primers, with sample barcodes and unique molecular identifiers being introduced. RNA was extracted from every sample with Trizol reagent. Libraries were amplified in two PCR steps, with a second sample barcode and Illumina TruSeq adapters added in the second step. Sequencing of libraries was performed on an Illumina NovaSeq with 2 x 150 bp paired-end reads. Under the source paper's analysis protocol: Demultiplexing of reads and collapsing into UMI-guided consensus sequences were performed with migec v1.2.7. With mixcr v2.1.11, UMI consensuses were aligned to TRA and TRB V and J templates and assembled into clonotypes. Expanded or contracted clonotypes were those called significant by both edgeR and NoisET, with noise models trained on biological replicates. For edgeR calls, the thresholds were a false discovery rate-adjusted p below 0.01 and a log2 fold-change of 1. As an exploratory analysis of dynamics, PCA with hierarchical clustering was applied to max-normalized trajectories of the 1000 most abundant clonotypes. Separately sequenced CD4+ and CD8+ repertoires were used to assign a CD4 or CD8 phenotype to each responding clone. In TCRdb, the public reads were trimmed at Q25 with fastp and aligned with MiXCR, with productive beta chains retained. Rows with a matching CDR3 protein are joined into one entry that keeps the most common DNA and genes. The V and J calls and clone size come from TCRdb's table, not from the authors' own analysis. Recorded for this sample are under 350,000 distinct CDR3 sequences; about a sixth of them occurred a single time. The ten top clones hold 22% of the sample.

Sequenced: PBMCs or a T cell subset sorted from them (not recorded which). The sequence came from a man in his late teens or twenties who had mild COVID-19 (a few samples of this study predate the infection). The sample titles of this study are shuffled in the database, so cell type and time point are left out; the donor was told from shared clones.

The CDR3 corresponds to CSARDSLGAFF. The sequenced DNA: TGCAGTGCTAGAGATTCATTAGGAGCTTTCTTT. The rearrangement joined TRBV20-1 to TRBJ1-1, with no confidently assigned D gene. The CDR1 and CDR2 encoded by the germline V gene (reference sequence) are DFQATT and SNEGSKA. Deletion took 0 bases off V and 10 bases off J, with a span of 9 bases between the germline ends. The CDR3 numbers 11 residues from cysteine through phenylalanine. Solely the CDR3 DNA is kept, with 33 bases framed from the first base.